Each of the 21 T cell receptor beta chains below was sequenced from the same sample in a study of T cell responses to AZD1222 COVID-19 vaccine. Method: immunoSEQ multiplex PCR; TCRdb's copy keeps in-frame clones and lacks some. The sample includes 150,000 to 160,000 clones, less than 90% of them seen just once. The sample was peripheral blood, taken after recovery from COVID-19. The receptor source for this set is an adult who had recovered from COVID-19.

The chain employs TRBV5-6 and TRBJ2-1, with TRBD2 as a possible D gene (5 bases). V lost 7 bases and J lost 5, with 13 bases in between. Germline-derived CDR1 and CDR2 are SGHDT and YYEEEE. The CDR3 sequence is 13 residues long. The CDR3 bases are TGTGCCAGCGCGGACTTCCCCAACAATGAGCAGTTCTTC. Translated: CASADFPNNEQFF.

The CDR3 bases are TGTGCCAGCGGTATGGTTTTGGACACTCTTGAAGCTTTCTTT. Its protein product is CASGMVLDTLEAFF. V usage is TRBV19 and J usage is TRBJ1-1; TRBD1 might be the D (5 bases). V dropped 9 bases and J dropped 7 bases, with 21 bases sitting between them. Germline V gene data show CDR1 as LNHDA and CDR2 as SQIVND (reference sequence). CDR3 length equals 14 residues.

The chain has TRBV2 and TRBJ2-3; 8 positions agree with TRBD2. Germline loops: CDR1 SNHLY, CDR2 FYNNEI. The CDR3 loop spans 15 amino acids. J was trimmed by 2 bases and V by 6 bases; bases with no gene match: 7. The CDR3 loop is CASSETSASTDTQYF. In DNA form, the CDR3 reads TGTGCCAGCAGCGAGACTAGCGCCTCCACAGATACGCAGTATTTT.

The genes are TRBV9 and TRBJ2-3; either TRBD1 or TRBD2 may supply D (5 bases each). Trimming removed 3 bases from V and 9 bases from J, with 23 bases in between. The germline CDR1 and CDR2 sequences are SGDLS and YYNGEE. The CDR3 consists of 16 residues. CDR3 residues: CASSAHAPGSRLTQYF. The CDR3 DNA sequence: TGTGCCAGCAGCGCCCATGCACCAGGGAGTAGATTAACGCAGTATTTT.

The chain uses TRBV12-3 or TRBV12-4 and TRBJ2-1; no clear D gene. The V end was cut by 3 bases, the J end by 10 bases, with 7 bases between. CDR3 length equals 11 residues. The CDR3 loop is CASSFAREQFF. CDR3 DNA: TGTGCCAGCAGTTTTGCTAGGGAGCAGTTCTTC.

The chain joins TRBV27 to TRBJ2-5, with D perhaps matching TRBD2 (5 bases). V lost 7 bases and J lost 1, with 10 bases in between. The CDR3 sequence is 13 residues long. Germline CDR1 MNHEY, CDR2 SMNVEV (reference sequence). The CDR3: CASKVSGQETQYF. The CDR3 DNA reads TGTGCCAGCAAGGTCAGCGGCCAAGAGACCCAGTACTTC.

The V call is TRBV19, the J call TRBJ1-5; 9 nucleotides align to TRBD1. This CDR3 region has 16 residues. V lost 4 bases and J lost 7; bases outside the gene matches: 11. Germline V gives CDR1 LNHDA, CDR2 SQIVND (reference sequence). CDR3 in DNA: TGTGCCAGTAGTACTCTGACAGGGGGATTACGGCAGCCCCAGCATTTT. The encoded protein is CASSTLTGGLRQPQHF.

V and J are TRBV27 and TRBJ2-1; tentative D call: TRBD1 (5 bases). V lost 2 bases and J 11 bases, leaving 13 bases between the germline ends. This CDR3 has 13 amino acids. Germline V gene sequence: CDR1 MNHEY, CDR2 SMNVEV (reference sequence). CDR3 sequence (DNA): TGTGCCAGCAGTTTAAGCCCCAGGGAAAAGCAGTTCTTC. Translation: CASSLSPREKQFF.

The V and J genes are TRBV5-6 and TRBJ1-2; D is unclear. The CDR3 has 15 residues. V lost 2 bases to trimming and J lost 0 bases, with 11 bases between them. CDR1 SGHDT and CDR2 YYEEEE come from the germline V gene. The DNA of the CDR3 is TGTGCCAGCAGCTTTCGGACCGTACCTAACTATGGCTACACCTTC. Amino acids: CASSFRTVPNYGYTF.

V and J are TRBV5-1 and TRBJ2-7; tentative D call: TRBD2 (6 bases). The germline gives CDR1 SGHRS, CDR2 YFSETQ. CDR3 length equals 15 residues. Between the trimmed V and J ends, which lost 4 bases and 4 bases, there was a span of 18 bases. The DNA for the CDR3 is TGCGCCAGCAGCCTTTCGGGACTTGGTGGGTACGAGCAGTACTTC. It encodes CASSLSGLGGYEQYF. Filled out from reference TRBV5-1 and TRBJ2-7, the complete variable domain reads KAGVTQTPRYLIKTRGQQVTLSCSPISGHRSVSWYQQTPGQGLQFLFEYFSETQRNKGNFPGRFSGRQFSNSRSEMNVSTLELGDSALYLCASSLSGLGGYEQYFGPGTRLTVT.

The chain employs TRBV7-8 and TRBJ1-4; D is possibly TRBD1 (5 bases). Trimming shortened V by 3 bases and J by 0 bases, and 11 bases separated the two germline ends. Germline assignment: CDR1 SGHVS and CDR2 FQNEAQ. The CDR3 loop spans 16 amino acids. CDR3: CASSFQGAATNEKLFF. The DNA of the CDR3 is TGTGCCAGCAGCTTCCAGGGCGCGGCAACTAATGAAAAACTGTTTTTT.

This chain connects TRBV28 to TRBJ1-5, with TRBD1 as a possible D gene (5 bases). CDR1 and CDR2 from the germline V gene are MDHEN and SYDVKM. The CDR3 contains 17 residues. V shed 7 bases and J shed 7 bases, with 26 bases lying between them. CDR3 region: CASTRGGSGVSGQPQHF. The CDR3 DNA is TGTGCCAGCACTCGCGGGGGAAGTGGAGTATCTGGGCAGCCCCAGCATTTT.

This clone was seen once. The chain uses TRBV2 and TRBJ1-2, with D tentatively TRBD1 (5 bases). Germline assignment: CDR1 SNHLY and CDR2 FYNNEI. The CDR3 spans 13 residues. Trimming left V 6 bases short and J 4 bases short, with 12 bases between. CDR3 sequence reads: CASSPDSGYGYTF. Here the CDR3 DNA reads TGTGCCAGCAGCCCTGACAGCGGCTATGGCTACACCTTC. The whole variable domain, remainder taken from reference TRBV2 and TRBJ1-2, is EPEVTQTPSHQVTQMGQEVILRCVPISNHLYFYWYRQILGQKVEFLVSFYNNEISEKSEIFDDQFSVERPDGSNFTLKIRSTKLEDSAMYFCASSPDSGYGYTFGSGTRLTVV.

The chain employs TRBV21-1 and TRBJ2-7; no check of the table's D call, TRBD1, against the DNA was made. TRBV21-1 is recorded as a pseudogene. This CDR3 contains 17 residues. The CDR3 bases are TGTGCCAGCAGCAAAGGCCAGATGGGACAGGCGAACTACGAGCAGTACTTC. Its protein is CASSKGQMGQANYEQYF.

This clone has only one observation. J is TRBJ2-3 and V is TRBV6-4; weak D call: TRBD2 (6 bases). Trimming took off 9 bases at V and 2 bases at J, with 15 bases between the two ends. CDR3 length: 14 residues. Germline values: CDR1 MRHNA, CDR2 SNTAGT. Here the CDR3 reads CASSPVADTDTQYF. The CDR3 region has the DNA TGTGCCAGTTCCCCGGTAGCGGACACAGATACGCAGTATTTT.

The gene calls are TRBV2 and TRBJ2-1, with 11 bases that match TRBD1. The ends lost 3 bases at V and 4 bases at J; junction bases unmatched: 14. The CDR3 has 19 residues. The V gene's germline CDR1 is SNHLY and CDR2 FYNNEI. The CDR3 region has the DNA TGTGCCAGCAGTGAGCGGGACAGGGGGTCCGCTAGCCCATACAATGAGCAGTTCTTC. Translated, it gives CASSERDRGSASPYNEQFF.

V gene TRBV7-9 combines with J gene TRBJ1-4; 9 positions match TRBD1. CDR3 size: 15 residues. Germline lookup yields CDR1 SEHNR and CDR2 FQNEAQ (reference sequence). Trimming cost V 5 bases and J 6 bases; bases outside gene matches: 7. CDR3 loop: CASSARTGVDEKLFF. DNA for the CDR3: TGTGCCAGCAGCGCCAGGACAGGGGTCGATGAAAAACTGTTTTTT.

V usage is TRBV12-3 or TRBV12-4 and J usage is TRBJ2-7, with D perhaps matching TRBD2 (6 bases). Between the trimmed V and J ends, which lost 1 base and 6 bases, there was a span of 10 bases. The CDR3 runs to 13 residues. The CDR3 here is CASSLEEGFEQYF. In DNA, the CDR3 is TGTGCCAGCAGTTTAGAGGAGGGCTTCGAGCAGTACTTC.

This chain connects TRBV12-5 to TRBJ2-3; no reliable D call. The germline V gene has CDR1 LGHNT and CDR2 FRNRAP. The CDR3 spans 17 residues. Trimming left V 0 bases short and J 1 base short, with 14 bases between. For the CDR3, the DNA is TGTGCTAGTGGTTTGGTAGGCTTCGTTCGGGGCACAGATACGCAGTATTTT. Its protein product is CASGLVGFVRGTDTQYF. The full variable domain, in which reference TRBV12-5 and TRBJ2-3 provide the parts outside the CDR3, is DARVTQTPRHKVTEMGQEVTMRCQPILGHNTVFWYRQTMMQGLELLAYFRNRAPLDDSGMPKDRFSAEMPDATLATLKIQPSEPRDSAVYFCASGLVGFVRGTDTQYFGPGTRLTVL.

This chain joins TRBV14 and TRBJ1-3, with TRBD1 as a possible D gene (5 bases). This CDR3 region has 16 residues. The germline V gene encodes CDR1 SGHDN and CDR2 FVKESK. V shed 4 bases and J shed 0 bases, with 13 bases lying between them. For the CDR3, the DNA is TGTGCCAGCAGCCCACAGGCACCGTACTCTGGAAACACCATATATTTT. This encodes CASSPQAPYSGNTIYF.

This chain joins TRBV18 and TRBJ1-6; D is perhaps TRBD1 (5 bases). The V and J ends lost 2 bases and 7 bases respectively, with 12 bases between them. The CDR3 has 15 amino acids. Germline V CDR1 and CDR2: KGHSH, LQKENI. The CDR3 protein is CASSPGRGENSPLHF. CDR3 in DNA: TGTGCCAGCTCACCAGGTCGGGGGGAGAATTCACCCCTCCACTTT.